This T cell receptor beta chain was recovered during a study of blood T cell repertoires in COVID-19. Turning to the study itself: Sites across the United States, Italy and Spain contributed samples from acute and convalescent COVID-19.

Some clones are missing from TCRdb's copy, which holds only in-frame ones; the method was immunoSEQ multiplex PCR. The repertoire holds around 450,000 clones, with 70% to 90% as singletons. Germline lookup yields CDR1 WSHSY and CDR2 SAAADI. CDR3 length equals 13 residues. The V gene lost 6 bases and the J gene lost 0 bases, with 7 bases spanning the gap. This clonotype originated in a woman between 18 and 29 years old with acute COVID-19. V and J are TRBV10-2 and TRBJ2-3; D perhaps matches TRBD2 (6 bases). Sequencing used PBMCs or T cells enriched from blood (not recorded which). Here the CDR3 reads CASRGTSTDTQYF. CDR3 coding DNA: TGCGCCAGCAGGGGGACTAGCACAGATACGCAGTATTTT.